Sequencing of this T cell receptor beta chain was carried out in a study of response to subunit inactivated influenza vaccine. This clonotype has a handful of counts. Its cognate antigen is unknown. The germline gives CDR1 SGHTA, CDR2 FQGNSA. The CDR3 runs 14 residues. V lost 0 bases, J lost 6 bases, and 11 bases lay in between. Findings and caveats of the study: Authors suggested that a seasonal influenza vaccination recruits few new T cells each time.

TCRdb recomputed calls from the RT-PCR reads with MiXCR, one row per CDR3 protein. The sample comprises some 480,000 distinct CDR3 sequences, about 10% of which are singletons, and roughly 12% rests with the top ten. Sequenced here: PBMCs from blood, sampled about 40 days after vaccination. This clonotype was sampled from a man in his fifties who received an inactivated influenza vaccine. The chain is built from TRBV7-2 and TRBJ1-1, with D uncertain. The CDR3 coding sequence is TGTGCCAGCAGCTTAGCCGTGGGTATACCTGAAGCTTTCTTT. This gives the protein CASSLAVGIPEAFF. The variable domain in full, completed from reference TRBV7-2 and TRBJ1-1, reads GAGVSQSPSNKVTEKGKDVELRCDPISGHTALYWYRQSLGQGLEFLIYFQGNSAPDKSGLPSDRFSAERTGGSVSTLTIQRTQQEDSAVYLCASSLAVGIPEAFFGQGTRLTVV.